The 27 T cell receptor beta chains below were found in one sample sequenced in a study of tumor-infiltrating lymphocytes in primary liver carcinoma. Both RNA and DNA were isolated together from around 20-30 mg of bulk tissue that had not been sorted. The investigators made TCR beta cDNA from approximately 510 ng total RNA, using a constant-region primer. Library construction for TCR beta comprised three nested multiplex PCR rounds performed with slightly modified ARM-PCR. A C-beta reverse primer was combined with TRBV1-TRBV30 forward primers in the first two PCR rounds, and each round had approximately 10 cycles. TCRdb processed the multiplex PCR reads anew with MiXCR; each CDR3 protein has one entry. In the table there are roughly 120,000 distinct CDR3 sequences, 60% to 80% of which are singletons. The sample was liver tumor tissue from sampling region 3. The subset here: tumor region T3, left-lateral pole. The receptors were sampled from a woman aged 60-75 years with primary liver carcinoma and hepatitis B virus infection.

This clonotype has more than one count but fewer than ten. The junction differs from germline at one of its ends, possibly a read error. The gene calls are TRBV29-1 and TRBJ2-7, with TRBD1 as a possible D gene (5 bases). Per the germline V gene, CDR1 is SQVTM and CDR2 is ANQGSEA. This CDR3 contains 14 residues. The CDR3 here is CGVTEETTYDEQYF. CDR3 DNA sequence: TGCGGCGTGACAGAAGAAACTACCTACGACGAGCAGTACTTC.

Of note for this clonotype: A much larger clone sits a single nucleotide away, making a read error possible. The J gene is TRBJ2-7, the V gene TRBV4-1; D may be TRBD2 (5 bases). V lost 5 bases to trimming and J lost 2 bases, with 10 bases between them. The CDR3 sequence is 13 residues long. CDR1 and CDR2 from the germline V gene are MGHRA and YSYEKL. CDR3 residues: CASSSSGTYEQYF. The CDR3 nucleotides read TGCGCCAGCAGCTCGTCCGGGACCTACGAGCAGTACTTC.

The chain recombines TRBV29-1 with TRBJ2-7; D perhaps matches TRBD1 (5 bases). The CDR3 contains 15 residues. V dropped 5 bases and J dropped 11 bases, with 28 bases sitting between them. Per the germline V gene, CDR1 is SQVTM and CDR2 is ANQGSEA. CDR3 nucleotides: TGCAGCGTTACCTGGACAAGGGTTTCCCTAAGAATGGAGTACTTC. Amino acid sequence: CSVTWTRVSLRMEYF.

This clonotype was seen a handful of times. A single base separates this from a much larger clone, so it may be a read error. The chain uses TRBV4-1 and TRBJ2-5; D is possibly TRBD2 (6 bases). Germline CDR1 reads MGHRA; CDR2 reads YSYEKL. The CDR3 loop spans 15 amino acids. V lost 1 base, J lost 7 bases, and 16 bases lay in between. CDR3 DNA: TGCGCCAGCAGCCAAGTTGGAGGGAGTGGAGGGACCCAGTACTTC. Translation gives CASSQVGGSGGTQYF.

For this clonotype: The DNA is left out, because the CDR3 cannot be placed on it with certainty; the CDR3 is given as TCRdb lists it. The chain links TRBV5-1 to TRBJ1-1; the D call of TRBD1 is as the table states it, not checked on the DNA. Germline values: CDR1 SGHRS, CDR2 YFSETQ. The CDR3 is 19 amino acids in total, end residues counted. CDR3 in amino acids: CASSLAVGQGARVNTETFF.

Of note for this clonotype: A much larger clone differs by one base, so this may be a read error. The CDR3 coding sequence is TGTGCCATCAGCGGGGGCGGGAGGGGAAGAGATACGCAGTATTTT. It yields the protein CAISGGGRGRDTQYF. The rearrangement joins TRBV10-3 to TRBJ2-3; 9 bases agree with TRBD2. The CDR3 has 15 amino acids. V lost 6 bases and J lost 5; bases outside the gene matches: 9. Germline loops: CDR1 ENHRY, CDR2 SYGVKD.

The gene calls are TRBV10-3 and TRBJ2-7; D gene unclear. Germline V gene data show CDR1 as ENHRY and CDR2 as SYGVKD. The V and J ends lost 10 bases and 1 base respectively, with 11 bases between them. The CDR3 is 12 amino acids. The CDR3 spells CATFGDSYEQYF. The CDR3 DNA reads as TGTGCCACCTTTGGCGATTCCTACGAGCAGTACTTC.

A note on this clonotype: The junction departs from the called germline gene at one end, perhaps through a read error. This chain links TRBV18 with TRBJ2-6; perhaps TRBD1 as D (5 bases). The CDR3 consists of 15 residues. Germline CDR1 reads KGHSH; CDR2 reads LQKENI. The CDR3 nucleotides are TGTGCCAGCTCAAGACAGAACTCTGGGACCAACGTCCTGACTTTC. It codes for CASSRQNSGTNVLTF.

Turning to this clonotype: Its ends do not fully match the called genes, so a read error is possible. CDR3 in DNA: TGTGCGAGCAGTCGGGGGAGCCCTGAAGCTTTCTTT. It yields the protein CASSRGSPEAFF. The rearrangement links TRBV6-2 or TRBV6-3 to TRBJ1-1; the D gene is possibly TRBD1 (5 bases). Germline-derived CDR1 and CDR2 are MNHEY and SVGEGT. The CDR3 spans 12 residues.

In the case of this clonotype: One base away lies a much larger clone, so this may be a sequencing read error. The J gene is TRBJ2-3, the V gene TRBV6-4; 8 bases align to TRBD2. CDR3 length equals 16 residues. V lost 7 bases, J lost 0 bases, and 9 bases stayed unmatched. Germline CDR1 reads MRHNA; CDR2 reads SNTAGT. The CDR3 reads CASNGAAGESTDTQYF. CDR3 nucleotide sequence: TGTGCCAGCAATGGGGCAGCGGGAGAGAGCACAGATACGCAGTATTTT.

In the case of this clonotype: Germline and junction disagree at one end, which may indicate a read error. V usage is TRBV6-2 or TRBV6-3 and J usage is TRBJ1-1, with TRBD1 identical over 7 bases. This CDR3 has 15 amino acids. Germline V lookup: CDR1 MNHEY, CDR2 SVGEGT. The CDR3 region is CTSSSLRQGSSEAFF. CDR3 coding DNA: TGTACCAGCAGTTCGTTGAGACAGGGTTCTTCTGAAGCCTTCTTT.

The chain joins TRBV18 to TRBJ2-7; D is uncertain. The germline CDR1 and CDR2 sequences are KGHSH and LQKENI. This CDR3 has 13 residues. V was trimmed by 0 bases and J by 1 base, leaving 4 bases between them. CDR3 sequence: CASSPPGSYEQYF. CDR3 nucleotides: TGTGCCAGCTCACCACCGGGATCCTACGAGCAGTACTTC.

This clonotype was seen more than once but under ten times. The chain links TRBV11-2 to TRBJ2-5; 9 bases fit TRBD1. Germline trimming cut 8 bases from V and 9 bases from J; bases unmatched to any gene: 10. The CDR3 spans 13 residues. Germline CDR1 SGHAT, CDR2 FQNNGV. The CDR3 coding sequence is TGTGCCAGCGGCGTGGGGACAGGGCTGGCCCAGTACTTC. It translates to CASGVGTGLAQYF.

This clonotype was detected only a few times. This chain uses TRBV5-6 with TRBJ2-2; 11 nucleotides agree with TRBD2. V was clipped by 4 bases and J by 4 bases; unmatched bases: 6. This CDR3 spans 16 amino acids. Germline lookup yields CDR1 SGHDT and CDR2 YYEEEE. The CDR3 protein is CASSDSGRALTGELFF. Here the CDR3 DNA reads TGTGCCAGCAGCGATAGCGGGAGGGCTCTCACCGGGGAGCTGTTTTTT.

Comments on this clonotype: Since a much larger clone is just one base distant, this may be a read error. The V call is TRBV6-5, the J call TRBJ2-7; weak D call: TRBD2 (6 bases). Germline V lookup: CDR1 MNHEY, CDR2 SVGAGI. This CDR3 is 12 amino acids long. This CDR3 is CTSTGGAYEQYF. In DNA, the CDR3 is TGTACCAGCACCGGAGGGGCCTACGAGCAGTACTTC.

Worth noting for this clonotype: One end of the junction does not line up with germline, which may come from a read error. J is TRBJ1-2 and V is TRBV6-5; tentative D call: TRBD1 (6 bases). Germline CDR1 is MNHEY and CDR2 is SVGAGI. The CDR3 extends over 13 amino acids. In nucleotides, the CDR3 is TGTACCAGCAGTTACGGGGGGGGCGACGGTTACACCTTC. Translated, it gives CTSSYGGGDGYTF.

The genes are TRBV11-2 and TRBJ2-7; the D gene is possibly TRBD2 (6 bases). There are 16 residues in the CDR3. Germline CDR1 and CDR2: SGHAT and FQNNGV. V lost 5 bases to trimming and J lost 6 bases, with 23 bases between them. Here the CDR3 reads CASSNGLTGSGCEQYF. The CDR3 DNA is TGTGCCAGCAGCAACGGACTAACGGGGAGTGGCTGCGAGCAGTACTTC.

With regard to this clonotype: Germline and junction disagree at one end, which may indicate a read error. The rearrangement uses TRBV28 and TRBJ2-3; D call uncertain. Germline CDR1 MDHEN, CDR2 SYDVKM. The CDR3 is 12 amino acids. Here the CDR3 reads CAGSPSTDTQYF. The DNA of the CDR3 is TGTGCCGGCAGTCCGTCCACAGATACGCAGTATTTT. The full variable domain, its missing parts supplied by reference TRBV28 and TRBJ2-3, is DVKVTQSSRYLVKRTGEKVFLECVQDMDHENMFWYRQDPGLGLRLIYFSYDVKMKEKGDIPEGYSVSREKKERFSLILESASTNQTSMYLCAGSPSTDTQYFGPGTRLTVL.

About this clonotype itself: This likely comes from a read error, as the CDR3 has no conserved phenylalanine or tryptophan at its end. This sequence joins TRBV11-2 and TRBJ2-1, with 9 bases matching TRBD1. Per germline, CDR1 SGHAT and CDR2 FQNNGV. The CDR3 has 15 amino acids. V was clipped by 4 bases and J by 8 bases; unmatched bases: 9. The CDR3 coding sequence is TGTGCCAGCAGCTCCCGGGACAGGGTCCCGGATGAGCAGTTCTTA. Translation: CASSSRDRVPDEQFL.

This clonotype was observed many times. The CDR3 DNA sequence: TGTGCCAGCAGCTTACCAGCAATCAGGAACGAGCAGTACTTC. Its translation is CASSLPAIRNEQYF. The chain uses TRBV5-6 and TRBJ2-7; D is unresolved. From germline, CDR1 is SGHDT and CDR2 YYEEEE. CDR3 size: 14 residues. With 2 bases removed from V and 5 bases from J, the gap between germline ends came to 14 bases. The full variable domain, rest sourced from reference TRBV5-6 and TRBJ2-7, is DAGVTQSPTHLIKTRGQQVTLRCSPKSGHDTVSWYQQALGQGPQFIFQYYEEEERQRGNFPDRFSGHQFPNYSSELNVNALLLGDSALYLCASSLPAIRNEQYFGPGTRLTVT.

For this clonotype: A read error may explain this, as a much larger clone is one base away. The rearrangement joins TRBV6-5 to TRBJ2-1; 11 nucleotides match TRBD2. Germline V CDR1 and CDR2: MNHEY, SVGAGI. The CDR3 sequence is 14 residues long. The CDR3 coding sequence is TGTACCAGCAAAGGACTAGCGGGTTACAATGAGCAGTTCTTC. This encodes CTSKGLAGYNEQFF.

The rearrangement links TRBV6-5 to TRBJ2-4; TRBD1 matches 9 bases. V was clipped by 6 bases and J by 6 bases; unmatched bases: 12. The CDR3 loop spans 16 amino acids. Per the germline V gene, CDR1 is MNHEY and CDR2 is SVGAGI. CDR3 nucleotides: TGTGCCAGCAGCCAAAACGGGGACAGGGTCCCAAACATTCAGTACTTC. This encodes CASSQNGDRVPNIQYF.

As to this clonotype: At one end the junction does not follow the germline gene, possibly because of a read error. The genes are TRBV7-9 and TRBJ1-1, with D possibly matching TRBD1 (5 bases). The CDR3 runs 15 residues. Germline assignment: CDR1 SEHNR and CDR2 FQNEAQ (reference sequence). CDR3 sequence reads: CASSLGGSQNIEASF. The DNA for the CDR3 is TGTGCCAGCAGCTTAGGGGGGTCACAGAACATTGAAGCTTCCTTT. Together with reference TRBV7-9 and TRBJ1-1, the CDR3 gives the full variable domain: DTGVSQNPRHKITKRGQNVTFRCDPISEHNRLYWYRQTLGQGPEFLTYFQNEAQLEKSRLLSDRFSAERPKGSFSTLEIQRTEQGDSAMYLCASSLGGSQNIEASFGQGTRLTVV.

On this clonotype: No conserved phenylalanine or tryptophan is present at the end of the CDR3, so a read error is the likely explanation. The DNA is omitted, as the CDR3 cannot be located on it reliably, and the CDR3 follows TCRdb's listing. The chain is built from TRBV7-8 and TRBJ2-7; the D call in the table, TRBD2, was not verified against the DNA. With termini counted, the CDR3 has 15 amino acids. Germline CDR1 is SGHVS and CDR2 is FQNEAQ. The CDR3 is CASSLELAGYNEHYL.

This clonotype was recorded once. CDR3 region: CATSDQTSGRITDTQYF. The CDR3 region has the DNA TGTGCCACCAGTGATCAAACTAGCGGGAGGATCACAGATACGCAGTATTTT. The chain uses TRBV24-1 and TRBJ2-3, with 12 positions matching TRBD2. CDR1 is KGHDR, CDR2 SFDVKD, per germline. Unmatched junction bases numbered 5, after V lost 3 bases and J lost 2 bases. The CDR3 loop spans 17 amino acids.

This chain links TRBV12-5 with TRBJ2-5, with D perhaps matching TRBD1 (6 bases). This CDR3 is built from 15 residues. Germline CDR1 LGHNT, CDR2 FRNRAP. The CDR3 reads CVNGTSDSSGETQYF. The CDR3 nucleotides read TGTGTTAATGGTACCTCGGACAGCTCGGGGGAGACCCAGTACTTC.

The sample holds one count of this clonotype. A single base separates this from a much larger clone, so it may be a read error. The V gene is TRBV6-2 or TRBV6-3, the J gene TRBJ2-7; TRBD1 agrees at 9 bases. The CDR3 is made up of 13 amino acids. CDR1 is MNHEY, CDR2 SVGEGT, per germline. Unmatched junction bases numbered 6, after V lost 8 bases and J lost 4 bases. The CDR3: CASRRGQGYEQYF. CDR3 DNA: TGTGCCAGCCGCCGCGGACAGGGGTACGAGCAGTACTTC.